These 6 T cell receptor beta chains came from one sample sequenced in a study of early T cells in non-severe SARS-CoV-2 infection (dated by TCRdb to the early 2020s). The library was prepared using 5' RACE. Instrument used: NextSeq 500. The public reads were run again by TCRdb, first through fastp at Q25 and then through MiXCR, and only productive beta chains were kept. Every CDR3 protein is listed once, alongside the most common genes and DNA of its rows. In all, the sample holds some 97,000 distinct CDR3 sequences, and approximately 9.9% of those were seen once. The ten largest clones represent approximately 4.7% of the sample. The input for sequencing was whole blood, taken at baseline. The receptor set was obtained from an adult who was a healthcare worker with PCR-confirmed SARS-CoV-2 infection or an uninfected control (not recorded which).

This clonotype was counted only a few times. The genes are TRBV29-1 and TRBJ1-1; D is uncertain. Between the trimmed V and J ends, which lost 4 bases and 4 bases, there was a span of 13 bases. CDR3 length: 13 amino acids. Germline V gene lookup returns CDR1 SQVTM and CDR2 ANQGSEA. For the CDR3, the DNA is TGCAGCGTTGCCCGGGGAGGAAGCACTGAAGCTTTCTTT. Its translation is CSVARGGSTEAFF.

This CDR3 reads CASSTGGYNEQFF. The CDR3 DNA is TGTGCCAGCAGTACAGGGGGCTACAATGAGCAGTTCTTC. This chain uses TRBV2 with TRBJ2-1, with TRBD1 identical over 8 bases. This CDR3 is built from 13 residues. Unmatched junction bases numbered 0, after V lost 5 bases and J lost 3 bases. The germline gives CDR1 SNHLY, CDR2 FYNNEI.

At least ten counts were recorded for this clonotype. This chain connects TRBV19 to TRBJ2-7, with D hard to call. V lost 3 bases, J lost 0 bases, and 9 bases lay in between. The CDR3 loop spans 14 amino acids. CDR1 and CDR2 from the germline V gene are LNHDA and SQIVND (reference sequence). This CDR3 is CASSIDLDSYEQYF. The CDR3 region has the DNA TGTGCCAGTAGTATTGATCTGGACTCCTACGAGCAGTACTTC. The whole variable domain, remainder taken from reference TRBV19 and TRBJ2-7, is DGGITQSPKYLFRKEGQNVTLSCEQNLNHDAMYWYRQDPGQGLRLIYYSQIVNDFQKGDIAEGYSVSREKKESFPLTVTSAQKNPTAFYLCASSIDLDSYEQYFGPGTRLTVT.

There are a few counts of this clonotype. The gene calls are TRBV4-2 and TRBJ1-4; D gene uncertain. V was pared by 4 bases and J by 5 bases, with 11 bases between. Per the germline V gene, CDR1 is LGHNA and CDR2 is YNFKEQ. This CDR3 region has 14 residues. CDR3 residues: CASSLDVGNEKLFF. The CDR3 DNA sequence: TGTGCCAGCAGCCTTGACGTTGGGAATGAAAAACTGTTTTTT.

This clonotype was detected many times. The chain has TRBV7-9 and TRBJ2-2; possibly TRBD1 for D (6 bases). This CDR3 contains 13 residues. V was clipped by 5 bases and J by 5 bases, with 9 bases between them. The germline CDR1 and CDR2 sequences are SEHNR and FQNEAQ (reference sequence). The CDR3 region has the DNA TGTGCCAGCAGCAGGGACACTACCGGGGAGCTGTTTTTT. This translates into CASSRDTTGELFF.

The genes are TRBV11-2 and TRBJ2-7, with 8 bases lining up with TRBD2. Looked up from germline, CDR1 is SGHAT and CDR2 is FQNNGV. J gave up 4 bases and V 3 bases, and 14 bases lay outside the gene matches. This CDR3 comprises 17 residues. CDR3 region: CASSFRFLSSGSYEQYF. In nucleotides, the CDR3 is TGTGCCAGCAGCTTTAGGTTCTTATCCAGCGGGAGTTACGAGCAGTACTTC.